A selection of T cell receptor beta chains follows, all from one sample in a study of regulatory T cells in long-lasting Graves disease. MiXCR, applied by TCRdb to the multiplex PCR reads, yields one record per CDR3 protein. The repertoire holds about 450,000 distinct CDR3 sequences, with 14% as singletons. Another study also made use of these data, one on T cells in Graves' hyperthyroidism and ophthalmopathy.

The source was peripheral blood mononuclear cells (PBMCs), collected at new diagnosis, from a patient treated with antithyroid drugs. These receptors all stem from a woman aged 45 to 65 with Graves disease. The conserved cysteine and the conserved F or W are not part of the CDR3 here. Fields, in order: D gene, J gene, V gene, CDR3 length, CDR3 protein. The D gene is left open where the match is weak.

TRBD1 | TRBJ2-5 | TRBV5-4 | 14 | ASSPGTGSTQETQY
NA | TRBJ2-7 | TRBV7-8 | 15 | ASSLAGGSINIYEQY
TRBD2 | TRBJ2-5 | TRBV18 | 13 | ASSLQAGTVETQY
NA | TRBJ2-2 | TRBV20-1 | 12 | SARETSEVGELF
NA | TRBJ2-2 | TRBV6-5 | 17 | ASSYFAGVGGPNTGELF
NA | TRBJ2-3 | TRBV5-1 | 14 | ASSLGPQGATDTQY
TRBD1 | TRBJ2-5 | TRBV2 | 12 | ALMEDRAKETQY
TRBD1 | TRBJ2-1 | TRBV6-1 | 14 | ASRTDRGMTYNEQF
NA | TRBJ2-1 | TRBV7-9 | 11 | ASSPPEYNEQF
NA | TRBJ1-4 | TRBV18 | 13 | ASSPRGLTNEKLF
NA | TRBJ2-1 | TRBV28 | 13 | ASSLGLASYNEQF
NA | TRBJ2-7 | TRBV27 | 12 | ASSSPEGPGEQY
NA | TRBJ2-5 | TRBV28 | 10 | AVAGAVETQY
TRBD1 | TRBJ2-3 | TRBV6-1 | 11 | ASRDRVTDTQY
NA | TRBJ2-3 | TRBV12-3/TRBV12-4 | 13 | ASSLADGSTDTQY
TRBD1 | TRBJ1-2 | TRBV3-1 | 13 | ASSQDPDRHYGYT
NA | TRBJ1-2 | TRBV28 | 12 | ASSFADRNYGYT
NA | TRBJ2-5 | TRBV2 | 14 | ASSEFGGQYQETQY
TRBD2 | TRBJ2-7 | TRBV18 | 15 | ASSPFAPAGGSYEQY
TRBD2 | TRBJ2-1 | TRBV10-1 | 13 | ASSGSSGRVNEQF
TRBD1 | TRBJ2-2 | TRBV30 | 12 | AGLDRAGTGELF
NA | TRBJ1-5 | TRBV6-1 | 13 | ASSEPTGGNQPQH
NA | TRBJ2-3 | TRBV29-1 | 12 | SVMQQAQADTQY
NA | TRBJ2-7 | TRBV5-1 | 11 | ASSSGAHYEQY
NA | TRBJ1-2 | TRBV19 | 13 | ASSITGQAVYGYT
NA | NA | TRBV30 | 11 | AWSSQGGNEQF
NA | TRBJ2-7 | TRBV13 | 11 | ASSGVGSNEQY
NA | TRBJ2-7 | TRBV28 | 11 | ASSRLLSYEQY
NA | TRBJ2-1 | TRBV5-1 | 16 | ASSPGLYGAISYNEQF
TRBD2 | TRBJ2-1 | TRBV3-1 | 13 | ASSQFLAGGSEQF
NA | TRBJ1-1 | TRBV27 | 12 | ASRQTGFDTEAF
NA | TRBJ1-1 | TRBV7-3 | 12 | ASSPEGGLTEAF
NA | TRBJ1-4 | TRBV30 | 10 | AWGTPAEKLF
NA | TRBJ2-7 | TRBV4-1 | 16 | ASSQAPLGAYLSYEQY
TRBD2 | TRBJ2-2 | TRBV10-2 | 13 | ASSELREGTGELF
NA | TRBJ2-2 | TRBV6-1 | 14 | ATVGQGAVDTGELF
NA | TRBJ2-7 | TRBV28 | 13 | ASSPFFIGSYEQY
TRBD2 | TRBJ2-1 | TRBV7-9 | 13 | ASSKLAGVLNEQF
NA | TRBJ1-4 | TRBV5-1 | 12 | ASGRVSTNEKLF
TRBD2 | TRBJ2-7 | TRBV4-2 | 13 | ASSQEPSGSYEQY
TRBD2 | TRBJ2-5 | TRBV30 | 12 | AFRLAGSPETQY
NA | TRBJ2-7 | TRBV15 | 12 | ATSSEGDSYEQY
NA | TRBJ1-1 | TRBV29-1 | 11 | SLSRQMNTEAF
TRBD1 | TRBJ1-2 | TRBV2 | 14 | ASSEVGQGANYGYT
NA | TRBJ1-1 | TRBV27 | 13 | ASSPPNRMNTEAF
TRBD2 | TRBJ2-1 | TRBV10-3 | 15 | AISESTSRKNKNEQF